The sequence of this T cell receptor beta chain was determined in a study of T cell responses to AZD1222 COVID-19 vaccine (dated by TCRdb to the early 2020s). For the wider study: Because spike-specific TCR depth and breadth did not differ between the two schedules, AZD1222 recipients who got a second dose at roughly 4 weeks were pooled with those who got a second dose at roughly 12 weeks. A total of more than 230 trial participants underwent TCR sequencing, of whom 207 received two doses of AZD1222 and some 26 received two doses of the MenACWY control vaccine. Trial participants were enrolled into age subgroups of 18-55, 56-69 and 70-plus years, which contained roughly 150, 30 and 60 TCR-sequenced participants, respectively. What the research found in general, with its limitations: After two AZD1222 doses, spike-specific TCR breadth and depth were significantly higher than at day 0 and than in MenACWY recipients. Reportedly, close to half of the unique spike-specific TCRs recognized epitopes lying outside the regions that are mutated in the B.1.351 and B.1.1.7 variants. The 56-69-year group was small, and its depth increase did not reach significance, likely because of low power. CD4 TCRs associated with the vaccine covered the entire spike protein, and the dominant responses were in regions 160-218 and 743-854. Participants were mostly white British and included more females than males, and it was suggested by the authors that clonal diversity may have been underestimated. Because no samples from the day 14 peak response were available, repertoires could be characterized only after the peak T cell response. Conclusions about previously exposed vaccinees were limited because only six AZD1222 recipients were SARS-CoV-2 seropositive at baseline.

The CDR3 regions of human TCRbeta chains were analyzed by immunosequencing. The authors processed their data as follows. Repertoire TCRs were matched against a reference library of SARS-CoV-2-specific TCRs generated with the MIRA antigen-specificity platform. Breadth was defined as the fraction of unique TCRs that were SARS-CoV-2-associated, and depth was defined as the fraction of total T cells that were SARS-CoV-2-associated. Using the MIRA data, every spike-specific TCR was mapped to the spike region that the TCR reacted to and assigned to either a CD4 or a CD8 class. Log10-transformed breadth and depth values were compared by one-way ANOVA with Sidak's multiple comparisons tests. TCRdb provides this immuneACCESS table in a form limited to in-frame rearrangements. Some clones are lacking; in checked studies, under half of them reflect an unresolved V gene, and why the rest are absent is not known. D and trimming come from the DNA, and the V and J calls and clone size come from that table. The sample profile shows 100,000 to 150,000 clones; 85% to 90% of them were found once. Roughly a quarter of the sample comes from the top ten.

At the junction V is shortened by 8 bases and J by 2 bases; bases outside the gene matches: 7. Including cysteine and phenylalanine, the CDR3 has 13 amino acids. The DNA shown is the 39-base CDR3, in frame from base 1. From the germline V gene, CDR1 is SQVTM and CDR2 is ANQGSEA. The time point label for this specimen denotes: baseline before first vaccination. The vaccinee samples were drawn from two UK trials, COV001 and COV002, one of which was a single-blind randomized controlled phase 2/3 trial testing AZD1222 (ChAdOx1 nCoV-19) in healthy adults. For TCRbeta chain sequencing, PBMC samples were collected from trial participants at day 0 and at day 28 after the second dose. Notes on this clone: The clone's antigen remains unknown. The record has no base qualities; no much larger clone is one base away.

The sequence was collected from an adult in good health. Sequenced here: peripheral blood, sampled on day 0 of AZD1222 vaccination. The rearrangement combines TRBV29-1 with TRBJ2-3, with TRBD1 matching 7 junction bases. The CDR3 corresponds to CSFTGDSTDTQYF. Read as DNA, the sequence is TGCAGCTTCACAGGGGATTCCACAGATACGCAGTATTTT.